This T cell receptor beta chain came from a study of CXCR3-negative and CXCR3-positive naive CD8 T cells. To note about this clonotype: Its antigen is not known.

Germline loops: CDR1 SQVTM, CDR2 ANQGSEA. This CDR3 contains 14 residues. Subsets of CD8+ T cells were each sorted in triplicate at about 300,000 cells apiece. UMI-tagged TRB cDNA libraries were built via 5' RACE. TCRdb derives one entry per CDR3 protein from the 5' RACE reads, leaving out DNA. Here the sample table reports around 88,000 distinct CDR3 sequences. Study-level results: Higher TRB CDR3 hydrophobicity marked CXCR3-positive naive cells relative to CXCR3-negative naive cells.

Sequencing input: naive CXCR3+ CD8+ T cells from blood. The subset is: CD45RO-CCR7+CD27+CD95- naive CD8+ T cells expressing CXCR3 (TNR3+). V usage is TRBV29-1 and J usage is TRBJ2-4; absent DNA, TCRdb's TRBD1 call cannot be checked. This clonotype was sampled from a human donor in good health. Some clones in this sample may be carry-over from other donors' samples. The CDR3 reads CSVLRDRGPNIQYF.